A single sample is the source of the 13 T cell receptor beta chains below, sequenced in a study of early T cells in non-severe SARS-CoV-2 infection. One entry per CDR3 protein, called by TCRdb with MiXCR from the 5' RACE reads. This sample has 20,000 to 30,000 distinct CDR3 sequences, with 5.5% found just once. The sequenced sample consisted of whole blood. The receptor source for this set is an adult who was a healthcare worker with PCR-confirmed SARS-CoV-2 infection or an uninfected control (not recorded which).

This clonotype was observed a few times. This chain joins TRBV19 and TRBJ1-5; 8 positions match TRBD1. Germline V lookup: CDR1 LNHDA, CDR2 SQIVND (reference sequence). This CDR3 spans 15 amino acids. J was trimmed by 7 bases and V by 4 bases; bases with no gene match: 9. The CDR3 loop reads CASSTDRGGRQPQHF. The CDR3 nucleotides are TGTGCCAGTAGTACAGACAGGGGAGGAAGGCAGCCCCAGCATTTT.

This clonotype was observed at least ten times. This chain connects TRBV6-5 to TRBJ2-3, with TRBD2 identical over 9 bases. Trimming at V came to 5 bases and at J to 6 bases, leaving 3 bases not matched to a gene. Germline V gene lookup returns CDR1 MNHEY and CDR2 SVGAGI. This CDR3 is 13 amino acids long. CDR3 sequence reads: CASSSGGFDTQYF. CDR3 DNA sequence: TGTGCCAGCAGTAGCGGGGGGTTCGATACGCAGTATTTT.

This clonotype has more than one count but fewer than ten. The rearrangement links TRBV7-9 to TRBJ2-7; D is uncertain. The V gene's germline CDR1 is SEHNR and CDR2 FQNEAQ (reference sequence). This CDR3 is 13 amino acids long. V lost 4 bases, J lost 3 bases, and 10 bases lay in between. Here the CDR3 reads CASSSSGGYEQYF. The CDR3 nucleotides read TGTGCCAGCAGCTCCTCAGGTGGCTACGAGCAGTACTTC. Full variable domain (missing parts from reference TRBV7-9 and TRBJ2-7): DTGVSQNPRHKITKRGQNVTFRCDPISEHNRLYWYRQTLGQGPEFLTYFQNEAQLEKSRLLSDRFSAERPKGSFSTLEIQRTEQGDSAMYLCASSSSGGYEQYFGPGTRLTVT.

This clonotype was observed at least ten times. V gene TRBV29-1 combines with J gene TRBJ2-6; 7 bases are a match to TRBD1. With V trimmed by 4 bases and J by 0 bases, 12 bases remained unmatched. Germline V lookup: CDR1 SQVTM, CDR2 ANQGSEA. The CDR3 sequence is 18 residues long. Here the CDR3 DNA reads TGCAGCGTTGCCCCCCAAACAGGGGTTGGCTCTGGGGCCAACGTCCTGACTTTC. This gives the protein CSVAPQTGVGSGANVLTF.

The V call is TRBV7-9, the J call TRBJ1-5; 8 bases fit TRBD1. The germline V gene has CDR1 SEHNR and CDR2 FQNEAQ (reference sequence). The junction had 2 bases not matched to a gene; V was cut back by 3 bases and J by 4 bases. The CDR3 length is 14 residues. This CDR3 is CASSFQGANQPQHF. The CDR3 DNA is TGTGCCAGCAGCTTTCAGGGGGCGAATCAGCCCCAGCATTTT.

This clonotype was observed at least ten times. The genes are TRBV20-1 and TRBJ2-5; TRBD1 matches at 7 bases. This CDR3 region has 11 residues. CDR1 is DFQATT, CDR2 SNEGSKA, per germline (reference sequence). CDR3 in amino acids: CSRQGQETQYF. CDR3 bases: TGCAGCAGACAGGGACAAGAGACCCAGTACTTC.

This clonotype was counted many times. CDR3 loop: CATSRRPRTNEKLFF. The CDR3, as DNA: TGTGCCACCAGCAGACGACCGAGGACTAATGAAAAACTGTTTTTT. V gene TRBV15 combines with J gene TRBJ1-4; D ambiguous. The CDR3 spans 15 residues. Trimming took 2 bases from V and 2 from J, leaving 9 bases between them. The germline gives CDR1 LNHNV, CDR2 YYDKDF (reference sequence).

This clonotype has just one count. This rearrangement joins TRBV7-8 to TRBJ1-1, with D possibly matching TRBD1 (6 bases). The V and J ends lost 1 base and 5 bases respectively, with 8 bases between them. The CDR3 is 13 residues long. Germline V lookup: CDR1 SGHVS, CDR2 FQNEAQ. The CDR3 region is CASSLGGGTEAFF. CDR3 nucleotide sequence: TGTGCCAGCAGCTTAGGAGGGGGGACTGAAGCTTTCTTT.

This clonotype was observed at least ten times. The chain combines TRBV2 with TRBJ1-1; a weak D match, TRBD1 (6 bases). V was trimmed by 8 bases and J by 5 bases, leaving 15 bases between them. CDR1 and CDR2 from the germline V gene are SNHLY and FYNNEI. This CDR3 comprises 13 residues. The chain's CDR3 is CASPRRGGTEAFF. For the CDR3, the DNA is TGTGCCAGCCCCCGTAGGGGGGGAACTGAAGCTTTCTTT.

The table lists this clonotype with a few counts. The chain employs TRBV2 and TRBJ1-3; D gene uncertain. Trimming stripped 1 base from V and 2 bases from J, with 9 bases between. From germline, CDR1 is SNHLY and CDR2 FYNNEI. The CDR3 length is 15 residues. CDR3 region: CASSEVRAPGNTIYF. The CDR3 DNA reads as TGTGCCAGCAGTGAAGTTCGAGCCCCTGGAAACACCATATATTTT.

The table lists this clonotype with many counts. The chain couples TRBV20-1 to TRBJ1-5; D call uncertain. The CDR3 runs 14 residues. The ends were cut back, 6 bases at V and 7 bases at J, with 19 bases in the middle. CDR1 is DFQATT and CDR2 is SNEGSKA in the germline V gene (reference sequence). The CDR3 reads CSARLPEGSQPQHF. CDR3 nucleotides: TGCAGTGCCCGGCTCCCGGAGGGTTCCCAGCCCCAGCATTTT.

This clonotype appeared many times. This chain links TRBV7-2 with TRBJ2-2; the D is unclear. This CDR3 has 14 residues. CDR1 is SGHTA and CDR2 is FQGNSA in the germline V gene. Trimming removed 1 base from V and 6 bases from J, with 9 bases in between. The CDR3 DNA follows: TGTGCCAGCAGCTTAGTTTTAGGTGCCGGGGAGCTGTTTTTT. It encodes CASSLVLGAGELFF.

This clonotype was detected ten times or more. The genes are TRBV29-1 and TRBJ2-7, with 7 nucleotides matching TRBD2. Germline loops: CDR1 SQVTM, CDR2 ANQGSEA. The CDR3 has 11 residues. The V and J ends lost 6 bases and 6 bases, in that order; junction bases with no gene match: 5. CDR3: CSVRGELEQYF. In DNA form, the CDR3 reads TGCAGCGTCCGGGGGGAACTCGAGCAGTACTTC.